This T cell receptor beta chain stems from a study of cytomegalovirus exposure and HLA in healthy donors. As for this clone: What it binds is not known.

V lost 7 bases to trimming and J lost 6 bases, with 15 bases between them. The CDR3 runs to 13 residues. The germline V gene encodes CDR1 SEHNR and CDR2 FQNEAQ (reference sequence). Vbeta (60) and Jbeta (13) primers were used in the PCR. The data were produced by immunoSEQ multiplex PCR, yet TCRdb's version contains in-frame clones alone and is incomplete. The sample holds under 90,000 clones, 70% to 90% seen once. Regarding the study as a whole: Researchers reported in a later analysis that common viral pathogens appeared linked to several top clusters.

This clonotype originated in a man younger than 35 in good health and CMV-seronegative. The material sequenced was PBMCs. The genes are TRBV7-9 and TRBJ1-1, with TRBD1 as a possible D gene (6 bases). The CDR3 loop is CASTLGGLAEAFF. The CDR3 DNA reads TGTGCCAGCACCTTGGGGGGGCTCGCTGAAGCTTTCTTT.